This T cell receptor (beta chain) was retrieved from a study of cytomegalovirus exposure and HLA in healthy donors. Study-wide findings and caveats: As a later analysis showed, a missense DCLRE1C variant was linked to trimming of TCR beta V- and J-genes. Analyzed later, association rates of TCRs varied across HLA loci, with DRB1 most and HLA-C fewest.

PCR primers comprised 60 Vbeta and 13 Jbeta primers. Produced via immunoSEQ multiplex PCR; TCRdb's table is partial and in-frame only. The top ten clones hold roughly 2% of a sample with approximately 150,000 clones, around 75% of them seen once. The CDR3 runs to 16 residues. CDR1 LGHNA and CDR2 YSLEER come from the germline V gene. With 4 bases removed from V and 5 bases from J, the gap between germline ends came to 18 bases. In the case of this clone: Its antigen is not known.

Whereas donors were nominally healthy upon sampling, unrecorded immune exposures were probable. This chain joins TRBV4-3 and TRBJ2-1, with D tentatively TRBD2 (6 bases). This clonotype originated in a human donor in good health. The sequencing input was PBMCs. CDR3 sequence (DNA): TGCGCCAGCAGCCCTTGGGTGTTGGCGGGGAACAATGAGCAGTTCTTC. Translation: CASSPWVLAGNNEQFF.